This T cell receptor beta chain is from a study of T cells after yellow fever vaccination. This clonotype was counted many times. Its antigen is currently unknown. TCRdb recomputed calls from the 5' RACE reads with MiXCR, one row per CDR3 protein. The table lists more than 300,000 distinct CDR3 sequences, approximately 12% of them singletons. V was cut by 8 bases and J by 4 bases, with 20 bases left in between. CDR3 length equals 15 residues. Germline values: CDR1 MNHEY, CDR2 SMNVEV (reference sequence). Study-level points and caveats: Of the clonotypes, a small share occurred in both CD4 and CD8 compartments.

The rearrangement links TRBV27 to TRBJ1-1; maybe TRBD1 (6 bases). This receptor was identified in a man aged 18 to 29 who received the YFV17D yellow fever vaccine. Material: CD4+ T cells sorted from PBMCs, obtained 45 days after the yellow fever booster vaccination. CDR3 in DNA: TGTGCCAGCTTCTCCGTTTTGGGGGCGGCCACTGAAGCTTTCTTT. Amino acid sequence: CASFSVLGAATEAFF.